This T cell receptor (beta chain) emerged from a study of blood T cell repertoires in COVID-19 (dated by TCRdb to about 2020). Background for the entire study: The collaborator samples originated in the United States, Italy and Spain and spanned the acute and convalescent phases of COVID-19. The prospective study material was composed of cDNA or gDNA derived from T cells, B-cell-depleted T cells, or PBMCs. Deeply sampled blood TCRbeta repertoires from subjects exposed to, actively infected with, or recovered from COVID-19 were included in the dataset. The repertoires were released in a freely available public database meant as a resource for research on the immune response to SARS-CoV-2. Samples were obtained from the ongoing ImmuneRACE study (first 160 participants) and from about 1,300 subjects provided by 6 global collaborators. The sample metadata nearly always contained a de-identified subject ID, COVID-19 status, age in years and sex. HLA class I and class II types, where available, came from metadata supplied by the sample provider rather than from assay-based typing.

Overall study outcomes, separate from this receptor: The amount of clinical and demographic metadata varied by source and participant and was provided uncurated.

About this clone itself: Its antigen is not yet known. No base qualities exist here, and no much larger clone lies one base off it.

The immunoSEQ Assay, a bias-controlled multiplex PCR, was used to amplify TCRbeta CDR3 regions from genomic DNA. Regarding the original processing steps: Nucleated cell counts per sample were estimated from amplification of reference gene primers within the assay. To quantify the absolute abundance of each unique TCRbeta CDR3 rearrangement, sequence reads were collapsed and filtered. For each sample, productive Simpson clonality was calculated as the square root of Simpson's diversity index over productive rearrangements. What TCRdb holds here is the immuneACCESS table cut down to in-frame rearrangements. Part of the clones is not present; checked against another copy, under half of the missing clones reflect an unresolved V gene, and the others are unexplained. The V and J calls and clone size are taken from that table; D and trimming were inferred from the DNA. The sample profile shows 250,000 or so clones; roughly 79% of them were found once. The top ten hold approximately 1.9% of the sample.

Each collaborating institution followed its own protocols to collect whole blood in K2EDTA tubes. Collaborator samples were shipped for TCRbeta analysis as frozen whole blood, isolated PBMCs, or DNA extracted from either sample type. This TCR was sampled from a woman older than 75 with acute or convalescent COVID-19. Material for sequencing was peripheral blood.

The CDR3 in this case is CASSPDRVGNQPQHF. DNA sequence: TGTGCCAGCAGCCCCGACAGGGTCGGCAATCAGCCCCAGCATTTT. The sequence links TRBV6-5 to TRBJ1-5; 7 junctional bases match TRBD1. The CDR3 numbers 15 residues from cysteine through phenylalanine. Kept here is only the CDR3 DNA, which spans 45 bases and is read in frame from base 1. For this chain, trimming is 6 bases at the V end and 2 bases at the J end, and the number of junction bases without a gene match is 7. CDR1 and CDR2 are read off the germline V gene as MNHEY and SVGAGI.